The 19 T cell receptor beta chains reported below all come from one sample, sequenced in a study of spatial heterogeneity in lung cancer. From the 5' RACE reads, TCRdb called clonotypes with MiXCR, one entry per CDR3 protein. Here the sample spans some 21,000 distinct CDR3 sequences, 3.5% to 5.5% being singletons. Time point here: sample taken at primary tumor resection. The source was PBMCs, collected at surgery. Source of these receptors: a male donor with early-stage non-small cell lung cancer.

This clonotype was observed at least ten times. The chain joins TRBV27 to TRBJ2-3, with a weak D call TRBD1 (5 bases). The germline CDR1 and CDR2 sequences are MNHEY and SMNVEV (reference sequence). The CDR3 totals 15 residues. V was trimmed by 2 bases and J by 4 bases, leaving 13 bases between them. The CDR3 sequence is CASSLLGVGPDTQYF. The CDR3 coding sequence is TGTGCCAGCAGTTTACTAGGGGTGGGCCCAGATACGCAGTATTTT.

This clonotype was recorded at least ten times. V usage is TRBV5-1 and J usage is TRBJ2-1; 12 bases are a match to TRBD1. This CDR3 spans 15 amino acids. The germline CDR1 and CDR2 sequences are SGHRS and YFSETQ. Losses at the gene ends were 3 bases for V and 8 bases for J; bases not matched to a gene: 6. The CDR3 loop reads CASSSGQGASHEQFF. In DNA, the CDR3 is TGCGCCAGCAGCTCGGGACAGGGGGCGTCCCATGAGCAGTTCTTC.

The sample holds many counts of this clonotype. This sequence joins TRBV24-1 and TRBJ2-1; tentatively, D is TRBD2 (6 bases). V lost 4 bases, J lost 7 bases, and 10 bases lay in between. This CDR3 contains 13 residues. The germline V gene encodes CDR1 KGHDR and CDR2 SFDVKD. The CDR3 spells CATSEPTSNEQFF. DNA of the CDR3: TGTGCCACCAGTGAGCCGACTAGTAATGAGCAGTTCTTC.

In this sample, this clonotype turned up many times. The CDR3 region is CASSVGAADEQYF. The CDR3 DNA is TGTGCCAGCAGTGTCGGAGCCGCCGACGAGCAGTACTTC. The chain has TRBV25-1 and TRBJ2-7; no firm D call. With 4 bases removed from V and 5 bases from J, the gap between germline ends came to 12 bases. CDR3 size: 13 residues. Per germline, CDR1 MGHDK and CDR2 SYGVNS.

This clonotype was seen repeatedly, ten times or more. This chain connects TRBV23-1 to TRBJ2-2; TRBD2 matches at 14 bases. TRBV23-1 is known as an ORF, though its function is uncertain. V lost 6 bases, J lost 3 bases, and 9 bases stayed unmatched. The CDR3 length is 18 residues. This CDR3 reads CASSPSGLAGEDTGELFF. The CDR3 bases are TGCGCCAGCAGCCCCTCGGGACTAGCGGGAGAAGACACCGGGGAGCTGTTTTTT.

This clonotype has at least ten counts. The CDR3 is CASSYGSGRTGELFF. Written as DNA, the CDR3 is TGTGCCAGCAGTTACGGTAGCGGGAGGACCGGGGAGCTGTTTTTT. V usage is TRBV6-2 or TRBV6-3 and J usage is TRBJ2-2; 10 bases are shared with TRBD2. V was clipped by 2 bases and J by 5 bases; unmatched bases: 2. This CDR3 spans 15 amino acids. The germline CDR1 and CDR2 sequences are MNHEY and SVGEGT.

This clonotype was counted ten times or more. The J gene is TRBJ2-5, the V gene TRBV29-1, with D possibly being TRBD1 (5 bases). The germline V gene encodes CDR1 SQVTM and CDR2 ANQGSEA. CDR3 length: 12 amino acids. V was trimmed by 2 bases and J by 5 bases, leaving 9 bases between them. CDR3 nucleotide sequence: TGCAGCGTTGAATGGGCAGGGGAGACCCAGTACTTC. It translates to CSVEWAGETQYF.

In this sample, this clonotype turned up a few times. The CDR3 spells CASSPPAGNTEAFF. The CDR3 DNA is TGTGCCAGCAGTCCTCCGGCGGGGAACACTGAAGCTTTCTTT. The chain carries TRBV6-6 and TRBJ1-1, with D unresolved. The V gene lost 5 bases and the J gene lost 1 base, with 11 bases spanning the gap. CDR1 and CDR2 from the germline V gene are MNHNY and SVGAGI (reference sequence). The CDR3 contains 14 residues.

Ten or more counts support this clonotype. V gene TRBV7-3 combines with J gene TRBJ2-1; 8 bases match TRBD2. Germline CDR1 and CDR2: SGHTA and FQGTGA. Germline trimming cut 5 bases from V and 7 bases from J; bases unmatched to any gene: 10. The CDR3 length is 15 residues. CDR3 nucleotide sequence: TGTGCCAGCAGCCCTGGTAGCGGGGCTGGGAATGAGCAGTTCTTC. Protein: CASSPGSGAGNEQFF.

This clonotype was detected only a few times. The genes are TRBV15 and TRBJ2-7, with 7 bases identical to TRBD1. This CDR3 contains 15 residues. The V gene's germline CDR1 is LNHNV and CDR2 YYDKDF (reference sequence). The V segment lost 0 bases and the J segment 6 bases; nucleotides outside the gene matches: 8. In DNA form, the CDR3 reads TGTGCCACCAGCAGAGACGTGACAGGGCCGTCCGAGCAGTACTTC. It codes for CATSRDVTGPSEQYF.

With regard to this clonotype: A clone one base away is much larger, so this may be a read error. The CDR3 ends on some other residue instead of the conserved phenylalanine or tryptophan, so this is likely a read error. This chain connects TRBV6-5 to TRBJ2-1; D possibly matches TRBD1 or TRBD2 (6 bases each). CDR1 MNHEY and CDR2 SVGAGI come from the germline V gene. The CDR3 runs to 15 residues. V lost 7 bases and J 0 bases, leaving 13 bases between the germline ends. The CDR3 here is CASTETGASYNEQFI. CDR3 DNA sequence: TGTGCCAGCACTGAGACGGGGGCCTCCTACAATGAGCAGTTCATC.

This clonotype was seen many times. The V and J genes are TRBV18 and TRBJ2-3, with D perhaps TRBD1 (6 bases). V was trimmed by 3 bases and J by 1 base, leaving 8 bases between them. The V gene's germline CDR1 is KGHSH and CDR2 LQKENI. The CDR3 is 14 residues long. The CDR3 region has the DNA TGTGCCAGCTCACCCCCAGGGGGCACAGATACGCAGTATTTT. This encodes CASSPPGGTDTQYF.

This clonotype was observed a handful of times. The V and J genes are TRBV4-2 and TRBJ1-4; D is unclear. CDR3 size: 16 residues. Germline V gene data show CDR1 as LGHNA and CDR2 as YNFKEQ. V shed 1 base and J shed 7 bases, with 16 bases lying between them. The CDR3 spells CASSQAEGRRGEKLFF. CDR3 sequence (DNA): TGTGCCAGCAGCCAAGCCGAGGGAAGGAGAGGTGAAAAACTGTTTTTT.

This clonotype was picked up many times. The chain carries TRBV18 and TRBJ1-4, with D hard to call. V was shortened by 4 bases and J by 6 bases, with 9 bases between the two germline ends. Germline V gene lookup returns CDR1 KGHSH and CDR2 LQKENI. The CDR3 has 13 residues. The CDR3 loop is CASSLRLDEKLFF. CDR3 DNA sequence: TGTGCCAGCTCACTGAGACTCGATGAAAAACTGTTTTTT.

This clonotype was recorded at least ten times. The chain uses TRBV12-3 or TRBV12-4 and TRBJ1-2; D remains ambiguous. This CDR3 is 12 amino acids long. The germline V and J ends were trimmed by 8 bases and 0 bases, with 7 bases remaining between them. The CDR3: CASARPNYGYTF. The CDR3 DNA follows: TGTGCCAGCGCTCGACCTAACTATGGCTACACCTTC.

There are many counts of this clonotype. This sequence joins TRBV30 and TRBJ1-2, with D unclear. The germline V gene encodes CDR1 GTSNPN and CDR2 SVGIG (reference sequence). The CDR3 has 15 amino acids. The ends were cut back, 2 bases at V and 0 bases at J, with 13 bases in the middle. In nucleotides, the CDR3 is TGTGCCTGGAGTCATGGCAGGAGGACTAACTATGGCTACACCTTC. This gives the protein CAWSHGRRTNYGYTF.

V and J are TRBV7-8 and TRBJ2-5; D possibly corresponds to TRBD2 (7 bases). Germline CDR1 and CDR2: SGHVS and FQNEAQ. V was shortened by 0 bases and J by 4 bases, with 9 bases between the two germline ends. This CDR3 region has 14 residues. Here the CDR3 DNA reads TGTGCCAGCAGCTTAGCTAGGGGGGGAGAGACCCAGTACTTC. Its protein is CASSLARGGETQYF.

This chain uses TRBV12-5 with TRBJ2-1; TRBD2 aligns across 12 bases. V gave up 2 bases and J gave up 3 bases; unmatched junction bases: 2. The CDR3 is 16 amino acids. The germline V gene has CDR1 LGHNT and CDR2 FRNRAP. The CDR3 region has the DNA TGTGCTAGTGGTTTGACTAGCGGGGGGCTCTACAATGAGCAGTTCTTC. Its protein product is CASGLTSGGLYNEQFF.

In its sample, this clonotype was seen many times. V is TRBV11-2 and J is TRBJ2-1, with 13 bases fitting TRBD2. The CDR3 consists of 15 residues. J lost 6 bases, V lost 4 bases, and 3 bases had no gene match. The germline V gene encodes CDR1 SGHAT and CDR2 FQNNGV. The CDR3: CASSSGTSGVNEQFF. The CDR3 nucleotides read TGTGCCAGCAGCTCCGGGACTAGCGGGGTCAATGAGCAGTTCTTC.